Each of the 12 T cell receptor beta chains below was sequenced from the same sample in a study of blood T cell repertoires in COVID-19. Using immunoSEQ multiplex PCR, the repertoire was profiled, and TCRdb retains in-frame clones only, with some absent. The sample gives 250,000 to 350,000 clones, approximately 85% of which show up once; almost 9.5% is in the top ten. The source material was peripheral blood. These receptors all come from a man younger than 30 with active or convalescent COVID-19.

The chain has TRBV5-5 and TRBJ2-7, with 12 bases aligning to TRBD2. V lost 3 bases and J lost 2; bases outside the gene matches: 9. This CDR3 is 17 amino acids long. Germline loops: CDR1 SGHKS, CDR2 YYEKEE (reference sequence). CDR3 amino acids: CASSSGLAGTTPYEQYF. The CDR3, as DNA: TGTGCCAGCAGCTCCGGACTAGCGGGGACCACTCCCTACGAGCAGTACTTC. Filled out from reference TRBV5-5 and TRBJ2-7, the complete variable domain reads DAGVTQSPTHLIKTRGQQVTLRCSPISGHKSVSWYQQVLGQGPQFIFQYYEKEERGRGNFPDRFSARQFPNYSSELNVNALLLGDSALYLCASSSGLAGTTPYEQYFGPGTRLTVT.

In the case of this clone: Other DNA sequences in this sample translate to the same CDR3. The CDR3 sequence: CAISGTGDGYTF. In DNA, the CDR3 is TGTGCCATCAGTGGGACAGGGGACGGCTACACCTTC. The chain uses TRBV10-3 and TRBJ1-2; 9 nucleotides agree with TRBD1. Germline V gene sequence: CDR1 ENHRY, CDR2 SYGVKD. CDR3 length equals 12 residues. Trimming removed 4 bases from V and 8 bases from J; junction bases left unmatched: 2.

The rearrangement joins TRBV14 to TRBJ2-7; 9 bases map to TRBD2. Germline loops: CDR1 SGHDN, CDR2 FVKESK. This CDR3 is 16 amino acids long. V shed 0 bases and J 4 bases; nucleotides not matched to a gene: 7. CDR3 amino acids: CASSQEVLAGKYEQYF. In DNA form, the CDR3 reads TGTGCCAGCAGCCAAGAGGTCCTAGCGGGGAAGTACGAGCAGTACTTC.

The chain is built from TRBV6-6 and TRBJ2-7, with TRBD1 matching 8 bases. Germline lookup yields CDR1 MNHNY and CDR2 SVGAGI (reference sequence). Trimming took 0 bases from V and 4 from J; bases not matched to a gene: 5. The CDR3 runs 15 residues. The CDR3 loop reads CASSYSSQGAYEQYF. In nucleotides, the CDR3 is TGTGCCAGCAGTTACTCGAGTCAGGGGGCGTACGAGCAGTACTTC.

The chain couples TRBV7-6 to TRBJ1-3; 7 nucleotides agree with TRBD1. The CDR3 is made up of 15 amino acids. V shed 4 bases and J 4 bases; nucleotides not matched to a gene: 7. Germline V gene sequence: CDR1 SGHVS, CDR2 FNYEAQ. The CDR3 DNA reads as TGTGCCAGCAGCTCTACAGGGGTGGCGGGAAACACCATATATTTT. This encodes CASSSTGVAGNTIYF.

The chain joins TRBV11-2 to TRBJ2-7; tentatively, D is TRBD2 (7 bases). Between the trimmed V and J ends, which lost 2 bases and 6 bases, there was a span of 11 bases. CDR1 and CDR2 from the germline V gene are SGHAT and FQNNGV. The CDR3 consists of 13 residues. The CDR3 nucleotides are TGTGCCAGCAGCTTATCGGGGGGCGGCGAGCAGTACTTC. Translating gives CASSLSGGGEQYF.

The chain is built from TRBV3-1 (or the pseudogene TRBV3-2) and TRBJ1-5; D ambiguous. V was cut by 0 bases and J by 2 bases, with 11 bases left in between. This CDR3 region has 16 residues. Germline CDR1 and CDR2: LGHDT and YNNKEL (reference sequence). CDR3 DNA: TGTGCCAGCAGCCAAGATGGTGCGCAGGGCAATCAGCCCCAGCATTTT. This encodes CASSQDGAQGNQPQHF.

This chain connects TRBV4-1 to TRBJ1-5; D not certain. CDR1 is MGHRA, CDR2 YSYEKL, per germline. V was trimmed by 1 base and J by 10 bases, leaving 17 bases between them. The CDR3 covers 15 residues. The CDR3 reads CASSQGTGPNVPQHF. CDR3 nucleotide sequence: TGCGCCAGCAGCCAAGGAACTGGGCCCAATGTTCCCCAGCATTTT.

The chain is built from TRBV19 and TRBJ1-5; D unclear. CDR1 and CDR2 (germline): LNHDA, SQIVND (reference sequence). The V end lost 2 bases, the J end lost 1 base, and 18 bases lay between the germline ends. The CDR3 totals 18 residues. CDR3 sequence (DNA): TGTGCCAGTAGTATATGGCGCAATCGGGTGATGAGCAATCAGCCCCAGCATTTT. Translating it yields CASSIWRNRVMSNQPQHF.

The chain combines TRBV9 with TRBJ1-1; 12 bases are shared with TRBD1. V trimming: 3 bases; J trimming: 7 bases; junction bases outside the gene matches: 22. Germline V gene sequence: CDR1 SGDLS, CDR2 YYNGEE. CDR3 length: 20 amino acids. For the CDR3, the DNA is TGTGCCAGCAGCGGGGGACAGGGGGCGACAGGAGCCGGGCTGGGTGTTGAAGCTTTCTTT. Its translation: CASSGGQGATGAGLGVEAFF.

The V and J genes are TRBV3-1 (or the pseudogene TRBV3-2) and TRBJ1-3; tentatively, D is TRBD1 (6 bases). Trimming pared 0 bases from V and 2 bases from J, leaving 11 bases between. Germline V CDR1 and CDR2: LGHDT, YNNKEL (reference sequence). The length of the CDR3 is 16 residues. The CDR3 region is CASSQEPGVTGNTIYF. The CDR3 DNA follows: TGTGCCAGCAGCCAAGAACCAGGGGTGACTGGAAACACCATATATTTT.

The chain links TRBV15 to TRBJ2-7, with 12 bases identical to TRBD1. The CDR3 is 16 residues long. Per the germline V gene, CDR1 is LNHNV and CDR2 is YYDKDF (reference sequence). The trim removed 4 bases at V and 5 bases at J, leaving 9 bases unmatched. The CDR3 loop reads CATSIARGTGGDEQYF. As DNA, the CDR3 is TGTGCCACCAGCATAGCCAGAGGGACAGGGGGCGACGAGCAGTACTTC. The full variable domain, its missing parts supplied by reference TRBV15 and TRBJ2-7, is DAMVIQNPRYQVTQFGKPVTLSCSQTLNHNVMYWYQQKSSQAPKLLFHYYDKDFNNEADTPDNFQSRRPNTSFCFLDIRSPGLGDTAMYLCATSIARGTGGDEQYFGPGTRLTVT.